Listed here are 21 T cell receptor beta chains from one sample, sequenced in a study of vaccination and CD4 T cells after COVID-19. The study sequenced cultured CD4+ T cell DNA using the Oncomine TCR Beta short-read assay. TCRdb processed the PCR reads anew with MiXCR; each CDR3 protein has one entry. The data contain approximately 12,000 distinct CDR3 sequences, 76% of them singletons. Antigen specificity for these receptors is unknown. This sample's treatment: approximately 10-day PBMC culture with coronavirus spike peptide pools or control peptides (ViraFEST assay). What was sequenced was CD4+ T cells from blood, cultured in vitro. The receptors were sampled from a human donor who had recovered from COVID-19.

The chain uses TRBV7-2 and TRBJ2-4; D is unresolved. CDR1 is SGHTA and CDR2 is FQGNSA in the germline V gene. V was cut by 8 bases and J by 3 bases, with 14 bases left in between. This CDR3 comprises 14 residues. CDR3 DNA: TGTGCCAGCGGCCCCCTTCTAGACAAAAACATTCAGTACTTC. Protein: CASGPLLDKNIQYF.

About this clonotype itself: The junction differs from germline at one of its ends, possibly a read error. This chain joins TRBV7-7 and TRBJ2-1, with 9 bases fitting TRBD1. CDR1 is SSHAT, CDR2 FNYEAQ, per germline (reference sequence). This CDR3 spans 15 amino acids. CDR3 amino acids: CASSLGQGSYNEQFF. CDR3 sequence (DNA): TGTGCTAGCAGCTTAGGACAGGGGTCCTACAATGAGCAGTTCTTC.

This clonotype was detected a few times. The V and J genes are TRBV20-1 and TRBJ2-3; TRBD2 matches 10 bases. The CDR3 covers 14 residues. Germline CDR1 is DFQATT and CDR2 is SNEGSKA (reference sequence). V gave up 6 bases and J gave up 7 bases; unmatched junction bases: 10. The CDR3 is CSARRTSGMYTQYF. CDR3 bases: TGCAGTGCGAGACGGACTAGCGGCATGTATACGCAGTATTTT.

This clonotype was seen a single time. The chain employs TRBV6-1 and TRBJ1-1, with D possibly being TRBD1 (6 bases). The CDR3 totals 12 residues. With 4 bases removed from V and 6 bases from J, the gap between germline ends came to 9 bases. The V gene's germline CDR1 is MNHNS and CDR2 SASEGT. The CDR3 nucleotides are TGTGCCAGCAGTGTAAACAGGGCTGAAGCTTTCTTT. It encodes CASSVNRAEAFF.

The chain combines TRBV4-3 with TRBJ2-5; 14 nucleotides align to TRBD2. After removal of 0 bases from V and 4 bases from J, the junction contained 7 bases not matched to a gene. Germline CDR1 and CDR2: LGHNA and YSLEER. This CDR3 is 18 amino acids long. As DNA, the CDR3 is TGCGCCAGCAGCCAAGACTTTGGACTAGCGGGAGGACGAGAGACCCAGTACTTC. Translating gives CASSQDFGLAGGRETQYF.

The V and J genes are TRBV7-2 and TRBJ1-1, with no clear D. Deletions cut 2 bases from V and 1 base from J, with 8 bases between. This CDR3 is built from 14 residues. Per germline, CDR1 SGHTA and CDR2 FQGNSA. The CDR3 is CASSLRSGNTEAFF. The CDR3 bases are TGTGCCAGCAGCTTACGGTCAGGGAACACTGAAGCTTTCTTT.

The V and J genes are TRBV12-3 or TRBV12-4 and TRBJ2-1; 10 bases map to TRBD2. The CDR3 is 14 residues long. V was clipped by 5 bases and J by 12 bases; unmatched bases: 10. DNA of the CDR3: TGTGCCAGCAGTCCGGGACTAGCGACCTGGAGGCAGTTCTTC. Encoded protein: CASSPGLATWRQFF.

As concerns this clonotype: Since a much larger clone is just one base distant, this may be a read error. The chain combines TRBV20-1 with TRBJ2-1, with TRBD1 matching over 7 bases. The V gene's germline CDR1 is DFQATT and CDR2 SNEGSKA (reference sequence). CDR3 size: 15 residues. J lost 6 bases, V lost 1 base, and 9 bases had no gene match. The CDR3 DNA is TGCAGTGCTAGAGTCCCGAGACAGGGTGCCAATGAGCAGTTCTTC. Protein sequence: CSARVPRQGANEQFF.

This chain joins TRBV2 and TRBJ2-3; 9 nucleotides agree with TRBD2. This CDR3 comprises 14 residues. Per the germline V gene, CDR1 is SNHLY and CDR2 is FYNNEI. The ends lost 7 bases at V and 3 bases at J; junction bases unmatched: 5. The CDR3 sequence is CASTAGGGTDTQYF. DNA for the CDR3: TGTGCCAGCACTGCGGGAGGGGGTACAGATACGCAGTATTTT.

CDR3 amino acids: CASSEPSTDTQYF. CDR3 DNA sequence: TGTGCCAGCAGTGAACCTAGCACAGATACGCAGTATTTT. V and J are TRBV2 and TRBJ2-3; D is unclear. CDR1 is SNHLY and CDR2 is FYNNEI in the germline V gene. V dropped 2 bases and J dropped 0 bases, with 3 bases sitting between them. The CDR3 is 13 amino acids.

The chain carries TRBV6-1 and TRBJ1-2; D is unresolved. From germline, CDR1 is MNHNS and CDR2 SASEGT. V was trimmed by 2 bases and J by 8 bases, leaving 12 bases between them. The CDR3 loop spans 13 amino acids. The chain's CDR3 is CASSEPGYAGYTF. In nucleotides, the CDR3 is TGTGCCAGCAGTGAACCTGGGTACGCGGGCTACACCTTC.

The CDR3 spells CASSFTGMNTEAFF. DNA for the CDR3: TGTGCCAGCAGCTTCACGGGAATGAACACTGAAGCTTTCTTT. The chain joins TRBV7-2 to TRBJ1-1; D gene ambiguous. The V end lost 3 bases, the J end lost 0 bases, and 8 bases lay between the germline ends. The CDR3 is 14 residues long. CDR1 and CDR2 from the germline V gene are SGHTA and FQGNSA.

The chain combines TRBV7-2 with TRBJ1-6; D is unclear. The CDR3 is 14 amino acids. Deletions cut 2 bases from V and 14 bases from J, with 16 bases between. From germline, CDR1 is SGHTA and CDR2 FQGNSA. DNA of the CDR3: TGTGCCAGCAGCTTATTAGGCCAACTCGGGACCCTCCACTTT. Its protein is CASSLLGQLGTLHF.

V usage is TRBV7-2 and J usage is TRBJ2-2, with D possibly matching TRBD1 (6 bases). Germline CDR1 is SGHTA and CDR2 is FQGNSA. Trimming removed 5 bases at V and 2 bases at J, with 15 bases between. The CDR3 covers 16 residues. CDR3 protein: CASSLGQTINTGELFF. The DNA for the CDR3 is TGTGCCAGCAGCCTTGGACAGACAATAAACACCGGGGAGCTGTTTTTT.

This clonotype was detected once. The rearrangement joins TRBV27 to TRBJ2-7; TRBD2 matches 11 bases. The CDR3 is 16 amino acids. The junction had 7 bases not matched to a gene; V was cut back by 6 bases and J by 0 bases. CDR1 is MNHEY, CDR2 SMNVEV, per germline (reference sequence). CDR3 nucleotides: TGTGCCAGCAGGGGGACTAGCGGCTCTAGCTCCTACGAGCAGTACTTC. Amino acids: CASRGTSGSSSYEQYF.

The CDR3 reads CSARDRTEAFF. The CDR3 DNA follows: TGCAGTGCTAGAGATAGGACTGAAGCTTTCTTT. The chain uses TRBV20-1 and TRBJ1-1, with unresolved D. CDR1 and CDR2 from the germline V gene are DFQATT and SNEGSKA (reference sequence). The CDR3 sequence is 11 residues long. Trimming took 0 bases from V and 5 from J, leaving 4 bases between them.

There are a few counts of this clonotype. This rearrangement joins TRBV27 to TRBJ2-3, with TRBD2 matching over 7 bases. After removal of 6 bases from V and 0 bases from J, the junction contained 12 bases not matched to a gene. The CDR3 sequence is 17 residues long. CDR1 is MNHEY, CDR2 SMNVEV, per germline (reference sequence). The CDR3 DNA reads TGTGCCAGCAGAGAGGCCCATGGGGGGGGAAGCACAGATACGCAGTATTTT. Translating gives CASREAHGGGSTDTQYF.

The rearrangement joins TRBV21-1 to TRBJ2-5; no check of the table's D call, TRBD1, against the DNA was made. TRBV21-1 is annotated as a pseudogene. The length of the CDR3 is 15 residues. CDR3 bases: TGTGCCAGCAACCGACAAGGGTTTAGGGGAGAGACCCAGTACTTC. The encoded protein is CASNRQGFRGETQYF.

This clonotype turned up a few times. The chain employs TRBV28 and TRBJ1-1; the D gene is possibly TRBD1 (5 bases). This CDR3 is 14 amino acids long. V shed 6 bases and J shed 0 bases, with 11 bases lying between them. Germline CDR1 and CDR2: MDHEN and SYDVKM. CDR3 sequence (DNA): TGTGCCAGCAGACCAGGGCAGCTGAACACTGAAGCTTTCTTT. Residues: CASRPGQLNTEAFF.

The V and J genes are TRBV2 and TRBJ1-1, with TRBD1 as a possible D gene (6 bases). The CDR3 runs 15 residues. Trimming took 6 bases from V and 1 from J, leaving 15 bases between them. Germline CDR1 SNHLY, CDR2 FYNNEI. CDR3 sequence (DNA): TGTGCCAGCAGCCCGAAGAGACAGGCGAACACTGAAGCTTTCTTT. This sequence encodes CASSPKRQANTEAFF.

The genes are TRBV30 and TRBJ2-7; 7 nucleotides line up with TRBD1. Germline-derived CDR1 and CDR2 are GTSNPN and SVGIG (reference sequence). The CDR3 has 13 amino acids. Trimming took 6 bases from V and 3 from J; bases not matched to a gene: 8. CDR3 sequence reads: CACRDRPFYEQYF. Written as DNA, the CDR3 is TGTGCCTGCCGGGACAGACCCTTCTACGAGCAGTACTTC.